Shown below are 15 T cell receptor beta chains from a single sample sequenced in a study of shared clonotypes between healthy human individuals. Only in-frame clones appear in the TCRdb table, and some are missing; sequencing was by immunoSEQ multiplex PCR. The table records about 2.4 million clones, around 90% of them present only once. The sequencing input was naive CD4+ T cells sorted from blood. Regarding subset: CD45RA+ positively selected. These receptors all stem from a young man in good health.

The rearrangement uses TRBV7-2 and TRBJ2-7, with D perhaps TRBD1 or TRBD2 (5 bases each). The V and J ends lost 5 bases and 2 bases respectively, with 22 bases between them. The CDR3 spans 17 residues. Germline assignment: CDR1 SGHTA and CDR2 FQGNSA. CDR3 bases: TGTGCCAGCAGCCCATCTGCAGGGACCACTCGAGCCTACGAGCAGTACTTC. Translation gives CASSPSAGTTRAYEQYF.

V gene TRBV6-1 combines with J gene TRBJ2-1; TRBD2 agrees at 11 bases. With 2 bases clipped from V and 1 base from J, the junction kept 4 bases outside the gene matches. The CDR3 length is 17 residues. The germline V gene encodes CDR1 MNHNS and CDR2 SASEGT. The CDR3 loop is CASSELAGGRSYNEQFF. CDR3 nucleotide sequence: TGTGCCAGCAGTGAACTAGCGGGAGGTCGTTCCTACAATGAGCAGTTCTTC.

CDR3 bases: TGTGCCAGCGGTCGACAGGGAGACACCGGGGAGCTGTTTTTT. Amino acids: CASGRQGDTGELFF. V and J are TRBV7-2 and TRBJ2-2, with 7 bases fitting TRBD1. CDR3 length: 14 residues. Losses at the gene ends were 8 bases for V and 3 bases for J; bases not matched to a gene: 6. The germline gives CDR1 SGHTA, CDR2 FQGNSA. The whole variable domain, remainder taken from reference TRBV7-2 and TRBJ2-2, is GAGVSQSPSNKVTEKGKDVELRCDPISGHTALYWYRQSLGQGLEFLIYFQGNSAPDKSGLPSDRFSAERTGGSVSTLTIQRTQQEDSAVYLCASGRQGDTGELFFGEGSRLTVL.

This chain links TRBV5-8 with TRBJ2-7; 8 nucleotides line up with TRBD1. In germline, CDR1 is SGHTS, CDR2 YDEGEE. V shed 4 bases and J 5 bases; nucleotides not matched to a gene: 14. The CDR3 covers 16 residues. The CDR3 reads CASSPETGARRNEQYF. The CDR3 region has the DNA TGTGCCAGCAGCCCGGAGACAGGGGCAAGACGTAACGAGCAGTACTTC.

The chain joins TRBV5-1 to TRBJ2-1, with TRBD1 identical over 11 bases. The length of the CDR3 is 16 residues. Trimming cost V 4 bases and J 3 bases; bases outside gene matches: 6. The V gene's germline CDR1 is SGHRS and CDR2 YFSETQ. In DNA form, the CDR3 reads TGCGCCAGCAGCCCCTGGACAGGGGGCATCTACAATGAGCAGTTCTTC. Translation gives CASSPWTGGIYNEQFF. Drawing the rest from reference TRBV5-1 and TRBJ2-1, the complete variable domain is KAGVTQTPRYLIKTRGQQVTLSCSPISGHRSVSWYQQTPGQGLQFLFEYFSETQRNKGNFPGRFSGRQFSNSRSEMNVSTLELGDSALYLCASSPWTGGIYNEQFFGPGTRLTVL.

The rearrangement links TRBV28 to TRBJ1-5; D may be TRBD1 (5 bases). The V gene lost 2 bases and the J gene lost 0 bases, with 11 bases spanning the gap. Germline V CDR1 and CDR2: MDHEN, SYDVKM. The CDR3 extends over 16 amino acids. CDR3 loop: CASSLLGDYSNQPQHF. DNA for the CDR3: TGTGCCAGCAGTTTACTTGGGGACTATAGCAATCAGCCCCAGCATTTT.

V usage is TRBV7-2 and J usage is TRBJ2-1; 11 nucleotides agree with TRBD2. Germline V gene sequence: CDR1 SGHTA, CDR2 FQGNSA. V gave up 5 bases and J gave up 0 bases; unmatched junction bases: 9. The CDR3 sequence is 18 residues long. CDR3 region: CASSHSGGAFSSYNEQFF. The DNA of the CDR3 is TGTGCCAGCAGCCATAGCGGGGGGGCCTTCTCCTCCTACAATGAGCAGTTCTTC.

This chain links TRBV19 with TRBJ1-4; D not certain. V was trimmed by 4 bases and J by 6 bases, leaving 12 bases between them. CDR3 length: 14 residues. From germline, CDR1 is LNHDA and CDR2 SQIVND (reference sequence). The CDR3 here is CASSTTRRHEKLFF. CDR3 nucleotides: TGTGCCAGTAGTACAACCCGCCGCCATGAAAAACTGTTTTTT.

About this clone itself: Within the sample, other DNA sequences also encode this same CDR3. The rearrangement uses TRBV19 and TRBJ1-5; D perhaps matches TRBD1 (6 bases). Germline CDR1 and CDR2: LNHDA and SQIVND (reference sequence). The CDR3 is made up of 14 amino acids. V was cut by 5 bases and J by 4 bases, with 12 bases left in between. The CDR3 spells CASSSTRGNQPQHF. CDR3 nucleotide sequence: TGTGCCAGTAGTTCTACCAGGGGAAATCAGCCCCAGCATTTT. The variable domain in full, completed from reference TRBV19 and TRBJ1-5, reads DGGITQSPKYLFRKEGQNVTLSCEQNLNHDAMYWYRQDPGQGLRLIYYSQIVNDFQKGDIAEGYSVSREKKESFPLTVTSAQKNPTAFYLCASSSTRGNQPQHFGDGTRLSIL.

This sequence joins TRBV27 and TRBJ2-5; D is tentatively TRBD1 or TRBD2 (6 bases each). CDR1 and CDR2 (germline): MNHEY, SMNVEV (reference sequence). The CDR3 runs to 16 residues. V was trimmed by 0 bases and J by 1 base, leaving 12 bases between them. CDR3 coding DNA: TGTGCCAGCAGTTTATCGGGGGGCCGCCTCCAAGAGACCCAGTACTTC. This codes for CASSLSGGRLQETQYF.

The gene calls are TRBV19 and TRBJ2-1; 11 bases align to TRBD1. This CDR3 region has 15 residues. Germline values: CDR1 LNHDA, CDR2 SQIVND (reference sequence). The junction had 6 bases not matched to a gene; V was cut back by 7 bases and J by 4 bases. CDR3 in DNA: TGTGCCAGTACCCCCGGGACAGGGGGGTACAATGAGCAGTTCTTC. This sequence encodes CASTPGTGGYNEQFF.

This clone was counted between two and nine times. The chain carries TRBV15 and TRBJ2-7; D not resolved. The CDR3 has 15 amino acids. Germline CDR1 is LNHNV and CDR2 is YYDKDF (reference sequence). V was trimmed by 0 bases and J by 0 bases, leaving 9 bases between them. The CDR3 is CATSRENRYSYEQYF. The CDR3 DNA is TGTGCCACCAGCAGAGAAAACAGATACTCCTACGAGCAGTACTTC.

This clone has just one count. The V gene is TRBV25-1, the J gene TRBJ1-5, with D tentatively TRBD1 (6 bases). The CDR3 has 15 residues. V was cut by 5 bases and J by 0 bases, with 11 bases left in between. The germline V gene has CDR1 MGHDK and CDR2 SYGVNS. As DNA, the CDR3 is TGTGCCAGCAGTCCAGGGGTATATAGCAATCAGCCCCAGCATTTT. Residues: CASSPGVYSNQPQHF.

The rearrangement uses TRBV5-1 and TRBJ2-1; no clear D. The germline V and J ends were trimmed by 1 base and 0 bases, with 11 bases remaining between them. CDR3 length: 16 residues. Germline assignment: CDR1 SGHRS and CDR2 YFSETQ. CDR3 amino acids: CASSLSTGPSYNEQFF. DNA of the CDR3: TGCGCCAGCAGCTTGAGTACGGGCCCCTCCTACAATGAGCAGTTCTTC. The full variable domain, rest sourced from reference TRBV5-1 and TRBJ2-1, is KAGVTQTPRYLIKTRGQQVTLSCSPISGHRSVSWYQQTPGQGLQFLFEYFSETQRNKGNFPGRFSGRQFSNSRSEMNVSTLELGDSALYLCASSLSTGPSYNEQFFGPGTRLTVL.

The CDR3 DNA is TGCAGTGCTAGAGGGGGCGGGTCGCAGTTCTTC. Amino acid sequence: CSARGGGSQFF. The V call is TRBV20-1, the J call TRBJ2-1; tentatively, D is TRBD1 or TRBD2 (5 bases each). The CDR3 totals 11 residues. From germline, CDR1 is DFQATT and CDR2 SNEGSKA (reference sequence). Trimming took 1 base from V and 12 from J, leaving 10 bases between them.